Each of the 27 T cell receptor beta chains below was sequenced from the same sample in a study of PD-1 blockade in classical Hodgkin lymphoma (dated by TCRdb to 2019 to 2021). In light of the paper, this sample's time point label describes: cycle 1 day 1 (C1D1), immediately before nivolumab initiation. Every trial patient had relapsed after autologous stem cell transplantation, and cohorts A, B and C differed in prior brentuximab vedotin exposure. Libraries were made using the immunoSEQ multiplex PCR assay. TCRdb's version of the immuneACCESS table is confined to in-frame rearrangements and falls short of the full clone set. An unresolved V gene accounts for under half of the shortfall where checked; the remainder is of unknown origin. The sample table contains 20,000 to 25,000 clones; only one count was recorded for 68% of them. Of the sample, approximately 5.8% is held by the ten largest clones.

The material sequenced was peripheral blood mononuclear cells (PBMCs), taken at baseline. The receptors stem from a human donor with classical Hodgkin lymphoma.

J is TRBJ2-7 and V is TRBV6-6, with D perhaps matching TRBD1 (5 bases). V was cut by 5 bases and J by 3 bases, with 14 bases left in between. The CDR3 has 14 amino acids. Germline values: CDR1 MNHNY, CDR2 SVGAGI (reference sequence). CDR3 amino acids: CASSQGTVNYEQYF. In nucleotides, the CDR3 is TGTGCCAGCAGTCAGGGTACGGTTAACTACGAGCAGTACTTC.

The sample holds a few counts of this clone. The rearrangement joins TRBV7-9 to TRBJ2-7; the D is unclear. The CDR3 contains 10 residues. V lost 8 bases, J lost 3 bases, and 5 bases lay in between. CDR1 SEHNR and CDR2 FQNEAQ come from the germline V gene (reference sequence). DNA of the CDR3: TGTGCCAGCGGCAACTACGAGCAGTACTTC. Its translation is CASGNYEQYF.

The table lists this clone with a count of one. The V gene is TRBV2, the J gene TRBJ2-7, with D unresolved. Trimming removed 3 bases at V and 7 bases at J, with 13 bases between. The germline CDR1 and CDR2 sequences are SNHLY and FYNNEI. The CDR3 extends over 13 amino acids. The CDR3 DNA follows: TGTGCCAGCAGTGATGGTCCGTGGAGAGAGCAGTACTTC. Amino acids: CASSDGPWREQYF.

The chain is built from TRBV4-3 and TRBJ2-2, with 15 positions matching TRBD2. Germline loops: CDR1 LGHNA, CDR2 YSLEER. This CDR3 is 17 amino acids long. J lost 4 bases, V lost 3 bases, and 3 bases had no gene match. CDR3 bases: TGCGCCAGCAGCCAGAGGACTAGCGGGAGGGGCACCGGGGAGCTGTTTTTT. Its translation: CASSQRTSGRGTGELFF.

This clone came up once. The chain is built from TRBV7-9 and TRBJ2-4; D gene uncertain. This CDR3 spans 16 amino acids. Germline-derived CDR1 and CDR2 are SEHNR and FQNEAQ (reference sequence). Between the trimmed V and J ends, which lost 1 base and 5 bases, there was a span of 15 bases. In DNA form, the CDR3 reads TGTGCCAGCAGCTTAGAACAGACCCTCGTCCAAAACATTCAGTACTTC. This translates into CASSLEQTLVQNIQYF.

CDR3 loop: CASSLERQGPDTQYF. The DNA of the CDR3 is TGCGCCAGCAGCTTGGAAAGGCAGGGTCCAGATACGCAGTATTTT. V and J are TRBV5-1 and TRBJ2-3, with D tentatively TRBD1 (5 bases). Per germline, CDR1 SGHRS and CDR2 YFSETQ. The CDR3 consists of 15 residues. Trimming removed 0 bases from V and 4 bases from J, with 12 bases in between. The full variable domain, completed using reference TRBV5-1 and TRBJ2-3, is KAGVTQTPRYLIKTRGQQVTLSCSPISGHRSVSWYQQTPGQGLQFLFEYFSETQRNKGNFPGRFSGRQFSNSRSEMNVSTLELGDSALYLCASSLERQGPDTQYFGPGTRLTVL.

V gene TRBV20-1 combines with J gene TRBJ2-1; no firm D call. Germline loops: CDR1 DFQATT, CDR2 SNEGSKA (reference sequence). Trimming left V 2 bases short and J 8 bases short, with 4 bases between. The CDR3 consists of 10 residues. The CDR3 DNA sequence: TGCAGTGCTAGATCCCATGAGCAGTTCTTC. Encoded protein: CSARSHEQFF.

The chain links TRBV21-1 to TRBJ1-3; TRBD1, the table's D call, lacks a check against the DNA. TRBV21-1 is a pseudogene. The CDR3 covers 18 residues. The CDR3 is CASSKVTGAPHSGNTIYF. The CDR3 coding sequence is TGTGCCAGCAGCAAAGTTACAGGGGCGCCCCACTCTGGAAACACCATATATTTT.

In this sample, this clone is medium-sized (0.01 to 0.1%). This rearrangement joins TRBV6-1 to TRBJ2-7; 12 bases are shared with TRBD1. Germline assignment: CDR1 MNHNS and CDR2 SASEGT. There are 14 residues in the CDR3. Trimming took 6 bases from V and 10 from J; bases not matched to a gene: 10. The CDR3 loop reads CASRGPGQGAFQYF. The DNA for the CDR3 is TGTGCCAGCAGGGGACCGGGACAGGGGGCGTTCCAGTACTTC.

The chain recombines TRBV6-5 with TRBJ1-2, with a possible D match to TRBD1 (5 bases). The CDR3 is 14 residues long. The germline V gene encodes CDR1 MNHEY and CDR2 SVGAGI. V lost 2 bases and J 1 base, leaving 8 bases between the germline ends. CDR3 region: CASSYAQGNYGYTF. The CDR3, as DNA: TGTGCCAGCAGTTACGCCCAGGGTAACTATGGCTACACCTTC.

The chain has TRBV28 and TRBJ1-5, with D possibly TRBD1 on 5 matching bases. The CDR3 consists of 15 residues. Trimming took 6 bases from V and 7 from J, leaving 19 bases between them. CDR1 MDHEN and CDR2 SYDVKM come from the germline V gene. The CDR3 spells CASSWGQGEVQPQHF. The CDR3 nucleotides are TGTGCCAGCAGCTGGGGTCAGGGCGAGGTCCAGCCCCAGCATTTT. Variable domain in full (rest from reference TRBV28 and TRBJ1-5): DVKVTQSSRYLVKRTGEKVFLECVQDMDHENMFWYRQDPGLGLRLIYFSYDVKMKEKGDIPEGYSVSREKKERFSLILESASTNQTSMYLCASSWGQGEVQPQHFGDGTRLSIL.

This clone was seen a handful of times. The V gene is TRBV9, the J gene TRBJ1-1; maybe TRBD1 (6 bases). V shed 0 bases and J shed 0 bases, with 9 bases lying between them. This CDR3 has 15 amino acids. Germline V CDR1 and CDR2: SGDLS, YYNGEE. The DNA of the CDR3 is TGTGCCAGCAGCGTAGGGGACACCTTGAACACTGAAGCTTTCTTT. As protein: CASSVGDTLNTEAFF.

The V gene is TRBV10-3, the J gene TRBJ1-5, with D unclear. The V gene's germline CDR1 is ENHRY and CDR2 SYGVKD. V shed 4 bases and J shed 1 base, with 11 bases lying between them. CDR3 length: 15 amino acids. This chain's CDR3 is CAISARGGSNQPQHF. The CDR3 coding sequence is TGTGCCATCAGTGCACGGGGTGGGAGCAATCAGCCCCAGCATTTT.

This sequence joins TRBV5-1 and TRBJ1-2, with TRBD1 identical over 7 bases. After removal of 0 bases from V and 4 bases from J, the junction contained 3 bases not matched to a gene. Per germline, CDR1 SGHRS and CDR2 YFSETQ. This CDR3 has 14 residues. The CDR3 region is CASSLEGAGYGYTF. The CDR3 bases are TGCGCCAGCAGCTTGGAGGGGGCCGGCTATGGCTACACCTTC. The entire variable domain, with the rest obtained from reference TRBV5-1 and TRBJ1-2, is as follows: KAGVTQTPRYLIKTRGQQVTLSCSPISGHRSVSWYQQTPGQGLQFLFEYFSETQRNKGNFPGRFSGRQFSNSRSEMNVSTLELGDSALYLCASSLEGAGYGYTFGSGTRLTVV.

This sequence joins TRBV11-2 and TRBJ1-1; tentatively, D is TRBD1 (5 bases). The CDR3 covers 15 residues. Germline loops: CDR1 SGHAT, CDR2 FQNNGV. V was pared by 3 bases and J by 8 bases, with 19 bases between. This CDR3 reads CASSFRTSGEGEAFF. DNA of the CDR3: TGTGCCAGCAGCTTTAGAACCTCCGGTGAGGGGGAAGCTTTCTTT. The full variable domain, completed using reference TRBV11-2 and TRBJ1-1, is EAGVAQSPRYKIIEKRQSVAFWCNPISGHATLYWYQQILGQGPKLLIQFQNNGVVDDSQLPKDRFSAERLKGVDSTLKIQPAKLEDSAVYLCASSFRTSGEGEAFFGQGTRLTVV.

This clone was seen more than once but under ten times. The chain joins TRBV28 to TRBJ1-5; the D gene is possibly TRBD1 (6 bases). Per germline, CDR1 MDHEN and CDR2 SYDVKM. This CDR3 is 15 amino acids long. Trimming shortened V by 2 bases and J by 5 bases, and 13 bases separated the two germline ends. The CDR3 protein is CASSLQGLRDQPQHF. CDR3 nucleotide sequence: TGTGCCAGCAGTTTACAGGGGTTAAGGGATCAGCCCCAGCATTTT.

This chain connects TRBV6-6 to TRBJ2-2; D not certain. From germline, CDR1 is MNHNY and CDR2 SVGAGI (reference sequence). The CDR3 is 13 residues long. V shed 4 bases and J shed 2 bases, with 5 bases lying between them. The CDR3: CASSSSNTGELFF. The DNA for the CDR3 is TGTGCCAGCAGTTCGTCCAACACCGGGGAGCTGTTTTTT.

The sample holds one count of this clone. V is TRBV19 and J is TRBJ1-2; no firm D call. The CDR3 contains 12 residues. V dropped 6 bases and J dropped 4 bases, with 9 bases sitting between them. Germline V CDR1 and CDR2: LNHDA, SQIVND (reference sequence). CDR3 nucleotides: TGTGCCAGTAGAGGACCTCCCTATGGCTACACCTTC. Translation: CASRGPPYGYTF.

This clone is a singleton in its sample. This sequence may be a read error, since a much larger clone differs from it by one base. The J gene is TRBJ2-2, the V gene TRBV6-5; 7 bases fit TRBD2. This CDR3 is built from 15 residues. Germline CDR1 reads MNHEY; CDR2 reads SVGAGI. V was clipped by 8 bases and J by 4 bases; unmatched bases: 10. CDR3 sequence reads: CASHTGGTSTGELFF. The CDR3 DNA is TGTGCCAGCCACACGGGGGGAACTAGCACCGGGGAGCTGTTTTTT.

The chain uses TRBV6-6 and TRBJ1-3; no reliable D call. This CDR3 comprises 13 residues. Germline-derived CDR1 and CDR2 are MNHNY and SVGAGI (reference sequence). The V end was cut by 10 bases, the J end by 4 bases, with 14 bases between. CDR3 bases: TGTGCCACCGTTGGAATACCGGGAAACACCATATATTTT. This translates into CATVGIPGNTIYF.

The CDR3 is CASSGHQTGRSETQYF. The CDR3 bases are TGTGCCAGCAGTGGGCATCAGACAGGGAGGTCGGAGACCCAGTACTTC. The gene calls are TRBV25-1 and TRBJ2-5; TRBD1 is a possible D gene (7 bases). CDR1 is MGHDK, CDR2 SYGVNS, per germline. The CDR3 length is 16 residues. Trimming removed 4 bases from V and 5 bases from J, with 20 bases in between.

This chain joins TRBV5-5 and TRBJ2-7; maybe TRBD2 (6 bases). CDR1 is SGHKS and CDR2 is YYEKEE in the germline V gene (reference sequence). The CDR3 extends over 15 amino acids. V was pared by 4 bases and J by 2 bases, with 16 bases between. The CDR3 loop is CASSPGVAETYEQYF. The CDR3 region has the DNA TGTGCCAGCAGCCCGGGGGTAGCGGAGACCTACGAGCAGTACTTC.

The V call is TRBV7-2, the J call TRBJ1-4, with D unresolved. Trimming left V 5 bases short and J 5 bases short, with 6 bases between. Germline CDR1 is SGHTA and CDR2 is FQGNSA. The CDR3 is 12 amino acids. The CDR3 reads CASSRPNEKLFF. The CDR3 coding sequence is TGTGCCAGCAGCCGGCCAAATGAAAAACTGTTTTTT.

The V gene is TRBV9, the J gene TRBJ1-2; tentative D call: TRBD1 (6 bases). CDR3 length: 15 amino acids. The germline V gene has CDR1 SGDLS and CDR2 YYNGEE. The ends were cut back, 0 bases at V and 8 bases at J, with 17 bases in the middle. The CDR3 region has the DNA TGTGCCAGCAGCGTAGACCAGGGGCCACTCCTGGGCTACACCTTC. Translated: CASSVDQGPLLGYTF.

The chain joins TRBV10-3 to TRBJ2-7; no definite D call. The length of the CDR3 is 15 residues. The V end lost 2 bases, the J end lost 3 bases, and 14 bases lay between the germline ends. CDR1 ENHRY and CDR2 SYGVKD come from the germline V gene. The CDR3, as DNA: TGTGCCATCAGTGAGAACTGGCACCAGATCTACGAGCAGTACTTC. This translates into CAISENWHQIYEQYF.

The chain uses TRBV5-3 and TRBJ1-2; D gene ambiguous. TRBV5-3 is labeled an ORF, and its function is uncertain. V shed 0 bases and J shed 5 bases, with 11 bases lying between them. The CDR3 sequence is 14 residues long. The CDR3 here is CARSLGSSRYGYTF. The CDR3, as DNA: TGTGCCAGAAGCTTGGGGAGCAGCAGGTATGGCTACACCTTC.

The chain combines TRBV4-1 with TRBJ1-4; D not resolved. The CDR3 loop spans 14 amino acids. Germline assignment: CDR1 MGHRA and CDR2 YSYEKL. Deletions cut 1 base from V and 4 bases from J, with 7 bases between. The CDR3 here is CASSQGLGNEKLFF. As DNA, the CDR3 is TGCGCCAGCAGCCAAGGTCTTGGTAATGAAAAACTGTTTTTT.